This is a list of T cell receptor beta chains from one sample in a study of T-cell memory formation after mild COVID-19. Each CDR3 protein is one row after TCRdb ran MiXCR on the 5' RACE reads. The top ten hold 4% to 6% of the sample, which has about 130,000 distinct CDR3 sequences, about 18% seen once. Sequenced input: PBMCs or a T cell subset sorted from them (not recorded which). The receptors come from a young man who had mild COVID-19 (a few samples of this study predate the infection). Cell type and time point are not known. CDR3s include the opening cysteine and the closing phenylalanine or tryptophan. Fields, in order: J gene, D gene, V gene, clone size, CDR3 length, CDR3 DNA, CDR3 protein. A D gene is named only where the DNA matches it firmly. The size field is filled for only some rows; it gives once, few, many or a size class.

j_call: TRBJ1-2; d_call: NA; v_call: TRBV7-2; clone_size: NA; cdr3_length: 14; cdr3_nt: TGTGCCAGCAGCTCCTGGACAACTAACTATGGCTACACCTTC; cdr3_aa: CASSSWTTNYGYTF
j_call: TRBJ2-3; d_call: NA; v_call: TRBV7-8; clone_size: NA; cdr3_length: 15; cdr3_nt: TGTGCCAGCAGCTTAGCTTGGCGGGCCTTTGATACGCAGTATTTT; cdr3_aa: CASSLAWRAFDTQYF
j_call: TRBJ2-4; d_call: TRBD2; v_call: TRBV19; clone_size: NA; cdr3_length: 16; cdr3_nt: TGTGCCAGTAGTATAAGTCCAGCGGGGGGCAAAAACATTCAGTACTTC; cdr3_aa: CASSISPAGGKNIQYF
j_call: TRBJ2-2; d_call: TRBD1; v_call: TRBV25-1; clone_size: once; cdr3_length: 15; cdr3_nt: TGTGCCAGCAGTGCTGGACAGGGATGGACCGGGGAGCTGTTTTTT; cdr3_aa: CASSAGQGWTGELFF
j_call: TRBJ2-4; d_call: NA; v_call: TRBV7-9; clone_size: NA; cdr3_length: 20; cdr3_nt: TGTGCCAGCAGCCCCCCAAAGATTTCCCAAGCAAGGGACCCCGAAAACATTCAGTACTTC; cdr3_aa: CASSPPKISQARDPENIQYF
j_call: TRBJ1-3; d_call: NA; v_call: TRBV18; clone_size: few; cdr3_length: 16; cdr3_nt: TGTGCCAGCTCACCGTCCCAGGGGTTCTCTGGAAACACCATATATTTT; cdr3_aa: CASSPSQGFSGNTIYF
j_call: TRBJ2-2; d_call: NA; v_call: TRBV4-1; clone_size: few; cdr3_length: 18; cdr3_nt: TGCGCCAGCAGACCCCCTGGAGGGGGGGGCCTGAACACCGGGGAGCTGTTTTTT; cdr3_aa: CASRPPGGGGLNTGELFF
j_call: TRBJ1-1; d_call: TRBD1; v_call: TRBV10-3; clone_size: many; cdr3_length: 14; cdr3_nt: TGTGCCATCAGTGAGCCCCGGGACAGCCGTCTGGCTTTCTTT; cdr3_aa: CAISEPRDSRLAFF
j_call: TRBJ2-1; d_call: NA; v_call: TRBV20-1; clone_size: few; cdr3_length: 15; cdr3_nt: TGCAGTGCCGCCCTTACAGGGAGCTCCTACAATGAGCAGTTCTTC; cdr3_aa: CSAALTGSSYNEQFF
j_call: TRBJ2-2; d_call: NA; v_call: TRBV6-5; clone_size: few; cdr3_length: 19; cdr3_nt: TGTGCCAGCAGTTACTCGAATTTGGGGGGACTCCCCAACACCGGGGAGCTGTTTTTT; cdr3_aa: CASSYSNLGGLPNTGELFF
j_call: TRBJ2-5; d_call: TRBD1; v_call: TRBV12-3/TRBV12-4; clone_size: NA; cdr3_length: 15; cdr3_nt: TGTGCCAGCAGCTCGTCCGGGACAGCCGAAGAGACCCAGTACTTC; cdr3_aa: CASSSSGTAEETQYF